The T cell receptor (beta chain) described here comes from a study of blood T cell repertoires in COVID-19. Study at large: T cells, B-cell-depleted T cells, or PBMCs supplied cDNA or gDNA.

Germline V gene lookup returns CDR1 MGHRA and CDR2 YSYEKL. Trimming shortened V by 8 bases and J by 5 bases, and 19 bases separated the two germline ends. This CDR3 has 15 residues. Authors' analysis steps: Researchers report that nucleated cell counts were estimated from reference gene primer amplification. The table came from immunoSEQ multiplex PCR; TCRdb's copy has only in-frame clones and leaves some out. V and J calls and clone size are given by that table; D and trimming were obtained from the DNA. The table has about 160,000 clones, about 86% seen once. Donors in Cohort 3 who had recovered were those with two negative PCRs, healthcare professional clearance, or resolution of their symptoms. The table lists this clone with many counts.

V gene TRBV4-1 combines with J gene TRBJ1-5; maybe TRBD1 (5 bases). The receptor's source is a man aged 50 or older who had recovered from COVID-19. Material for sequencing was PBMCs or T cells enriched from blood (not recorded which). The CDR3: CASRGVQGSDQPQHF. The CDR3 region has the DNA TGCGCCAGCCGAGGCGTCCAGGGTAGTGATCAGCCCCAGCATTTT.